The 32 T cell receptor beta chains below were found in one sample sequenced in a study of blood T cell repertoires in COVID-19. Generated by immunoSEQ multiplex PCR, the TCRdb table keeps only in-frame clones and is missing some. This sample carries around 220,000 clones, roughly 88% of them seen once, and the ten largest clones take roughly 15%. Sequences were obtained from PBMCs or T cells enriched from blood (not recorded which). All receptors derive from a woman aged 45 to 65 with acute COVID-19.

The rearrangement uses TRBV7-2 and TRBJ1-1; D is unclear. From germline, CDR1 is SGHTA and CDR2 FQGNSA. V was trimmed by 4 bases and J by 0 bases, leaving 6 bases between them. This CDR3 has 13 amino acids. CDR3 sequence reads: CASSSSVNTEAFF. For the CDR3, the DNA is TGTGCCAGCAGCTCCTCAGTGAACACTGAAGCTTTCTTT.

This chain uses TRBV4-1 with TRBJ1-4, with 11 positions matching TRBD1. This CDR3 comprises 15 residues. J was trimmed by 7 bases and V by 4 bases; bases with no gene match: 5. Germline V lookup: CDR1 MGHRA, CDR2 YSYEKL. CDR3: CASSLTGTGGEKLFF. CDR3 DNA sequence: TGCGCCAGCAGCCTTACCGGGACAGGGGGTGAAAAACTGTTTTTT.

This clone was counted a few times. The genes are TRBV15 and TRBJ2-7; 11 bases align to TRBD1. CDR1 and CDR2 (germline): LNHNV, YYDKDF (reference sequence). Trimming cost V 3 bases and J 1 base; bases outside gene matches: 5. The CDR3 is 16 residues long. The CDR3 DNA sequence: TGTGCCACCAGCAGTTGGGACAGGGGGTTATCCTACGAGCAGTACTTC. Its protein product is CATSSWDRGLSYEQYF.

The CDR3 region is CASSFFPPGANTGELFF. The CDR3 bases are TGCGCCAGCAGCTTTTTCCCGCCAGGGGCGAACACCGGGGAGCTGTTTTTT. The rearrangement links TRBV5-1 to TRBJ2-2; D possibly corresponds to TRBD1 (6 bases). This CDR3 contains 17 residues. Deletions cut 2 bases from V and 0 bases from J, with 14 bases between. Looked up from germline, CDR1 is SGHRS and CDR2 is YFSETQ.

The chain links TRBV20-1 to TRBJ2-5; 9 bases map to TRBD2. Per the germline V gene, CDR1 is DFQATT and CDR2 is SNEGSKA (reference sequence). V lost 3 bases and J lost 4; bases outside the gene matches: 6. This CDR3 region has 14 residues. The CDR3 DNA reads TGCAGTGCTAGTTTAGCGGGAGTTGTAGAGACCCAGTACTTC. This codes for CSASLAGVVETQYF.

The V gene is TRBV5-6, the J gene TRBJ2-2; 7 positions match TRBD2. V dropped 2 bases and J dropped 3; count of bases not matched to a gene: 4. This CDR3 comprises 15 residues. Per germline, CDR1 SGHDT and CDR2 YYEEEE. This CDR3 is CASSFFGRYTGELFF. The CDR3 region has the DNA TGTGCCAGCAGCTTTTTCGGGAGGTACACCGGGGAGCTGTTTTTT.

The J gene is TRBJ2-4, the V gene TRBV28; D is perhaps TRBD2 (5 bases). Between the trimmed V and J ends, which lost 6 bases and 8 bases, there was a span of 17 bases. The CDR3 is 14 residues long. Looked up from germline, CDR1 is MDHEN and CDR2 is SYDVKM. CDR3 nucleotides: TGTGCCAGCAGACTAGATGGTACAATGGACATTCAGTACTTC. Translated: CASRLDGTMDIQYF.

This chain uses TRBV2 with TRBJ1-2, with 8 bases fitting TRBD1. The germline V gene encodes CDR1 SNHLY and CDR2 FYNNEI. The J segment lost 6 bases and the V segment lost 7 bases, leaving 7 bases of the junction unmatched. The CDR3 sequence is 13 residues long. The CDR3 DNA reads as TGTGCCAGCAAATCATCAGGGGGCAATGGCTACACCTTC. Amino acid sequence: CASKSSGGNGYTF.

The table lists this clone with a count of one. The V gene is TRBV4-3, the J gene TRBJ1-4; no clear D. The CDR3 has 15 amino acids. The V end was cut by 0 bases, the J end by 5 bases, with 10 bases between. Germline-derived CDR1 and CDR2 are LGHNA and YSLEER. The CDR3 here is CASSQDENGNEKLFF. Written as DNA, the CDR3 is TGCGCCAGCAGCCAAGATGAGAACGGGAATGAAAAACTGTTTTTT.

The chain combines TRBV6-5 with TRBJ2-7; the D gene is possibly TRBD2 (5 bases). Germline CDR1 reads MNHEY; CDR2 reads SVGAGI. The CDR3 sequence is 16 residues long. With 2 bases removed from V and 6 bases from J, the gap between germline ends came to 20 bases. CDR3 in DNA: TGTGCCAGCAGTTACGGGTTCGGAGGCAACGAGATCGAGCAGTACTTC. Its protein is CASSYGFGGNEIEQYF.

The chain employs TRBV7-9 and TRBJ1-5; the match to TRBD1 covers 8 bases. The CDR3 is made up of 18 amino acids. The germline CDR1 and CDR2 sequences are SEHNR and FQNEAQ (reference sequence). Trimming cost V 5 bases and J 0 bases; bases outside gene matches: 12. DNA of the CDR3: TGTGCCAGCAGCGGGGGACAGGCGGGCCTATATAGCAATCAGCCCCAGCATTTT. Amino acids: CASSGGQAGLYSNQPQHF. Complete variable domain (other parts from reference TRBV7-9 and TRBJ1-5): DTGVSQNPRHKITKRGQNVTFRCDPISEHNRLYWYRQTLGQGPEFLTYFQNEAQLEKSRLLSDRFSAERPKGSFSTLEIQRTEQGDSAMYLCASSGGQAGLYSNQPQHFGDGTRLSIL.

This chain joins TRBV5-5 and TRBJ1-2; perhaps TRBD1 as D (5 bases). CDR1 is SGHKS, CDR2 YYEKEE, per germline (reference sequence). V was clipped by 0 bases and J by 3 bases, with 9 bases between them. The CDR3 is made up of 14 amino acids. Written as DNA, the CDR3 is TGTGCCAGCAGCTTGGGGGGCCTCGACTATGGCTACACCTTC. This encodes CASSLGGLDYGYTF.

The V and J genes are TRBV30 and TRBJ2-7; 7 bases match TRBD1. The V segment lost 2 bases and the J segment 0 bases; nucleotides outside the gene matches: 7. Per the germline V gene, CDR1 is GTSNPN and CDR2 is SVGIG (reference sequence). The CDR3 covers 15 residues. CDR3 nucleotides: TGTGCCTGGAGTACACCCGGGACAGTCTCCTACGAGCAGTACTTC. As protein: CAWSTPGTVSYEQYF.

The chain joins TRBV27 to TRBJ1-6; TRBD1 aligns across 10 bases. Germline trimming cut 4 bases from V and 13 bases from J; bases unmatched to any gene: 13. Per the germline V gene, CDR1 is MNHEY and CDR2 is SMNVEV (reference sequence). This CDR3 has 16 residues. This chain's CDR3 is CASSSSPGTGVFPLHF. The CDR3 DNA reads TGTGCCAGCAGTTCATCCCCCGGGACAGGGGTGTTCCCCCTCCACTTT.

CDR3 coding DNA: TGTGCCAGTAGTTTTAGCGGGAGTAAAGAGACCCAGTACTTC. It encodes CASSFSGSKETQYF. The V and J genes are TRBV19 and TRBJ2-5; 9 bases line up with TRBD2. This CDR3 has 14 amino acids. CDR1 LNHDA and CDR2 SQIVND come from the germline V gene (reference sequence). V shed 5 bases and J 3 bases; nucleotides not matched to a gene: 4.

The chain is built from TRBV5-6 and TRBJ2-1; TRBD1 agrees at 7 bases. Germline-derived CDR1 and CDR2 are SGHDT and YYEEEE. This CDR3 is built from 16 residues. Trimming cost V 4 bases and J 4 bases; bases outside gene matches: 11. The CDR3 nucleotides read TGTGCCAGCAGCGGATTCGGGACAGCCCTTTACAATGAGCAGTTCTTC. This sequence encodes CASSGFGTALYNEQFF.

The chain recombines TRBV27 with TRBJ2-7, with D perhaps matching TRBD2 (6 bases). The CDR3 totals 15 residues. Trimming left V 0 bases short and J 4 bases short, with 13 bases between. Germline CDR1 and CDR2: MNHEY and SMNVEV (reference sequence). The CDR3 reads CASSLSPGRSYEQYF. CDR3 sequence (DNA): TGTGCCAGCAGTTTATCTCCAGGGAGGAGTTACGAGCAGTACTTC.

The gene calls are TRBV3-1 (or the pseudogene TRBV3-2) and TRBJ2-3, with 8 bases aligning to TRBD2. The CDR3 consists of 13 residues. Germline V lookup: CDR1 LGHDT, CDR2 YNNKEL (reference sequence). The J segment lost 5 bases and the V segment lost 3 bases, leaving 1 base of the junction unmatched. The DNA for the CDR3 is TGTGCCAGCAGCCAGCTAGCGGGAGATACGCAGTATTTT. Encoded protein: CASSQLAGDTQYF.

This chain joins TRBV5-1 and TRBJ2-2, with 10 bases identical to TRBD1. The CDR3 extends over 17 amino acids. Germline V CDR1 and CDR2: SGHRS, YFSETQ. V lost 5 bases and J lost 0; bases outside the gene matches: 7. CDR3 residues: CASRTGTGAPNTGELFF. DNA for the CDR3: TGCGCCAGCAGAACCGGGACAGGGGCCCCGAACACCGGGGAGCTGTTTTTT.

On this clone itself: The sample has other DNA sequences that encode this CDR3 too. The chain couples TRBV7-9 to TRBJ2-1; TRBD2 agrees at 10 bases. Trimming removed 5 bases from V and 0 bases from J; junction bases left unmatched: 1. Germline V gives CDR1 SEHNR, CDR2 FQNEAQ (reference sequence). The CDR3 sequence is 15 residues long. The CDR3 DNA sequence: TGTGCCAGCAGCCCTAGCGGGAGCTCCTACAATGAGCAGTTCTTC. Translated: CASSPSGSSYNEQFF.

The V and J genes are TRBV19 and TRBJ1-2; weak D call: TRBD1 (6 bases). V shed 5 bases and J shed 0 bases, with 10 bases lying between them. The CDR3 spans 14 residues. Per the germline V gene, CDR1 is LNHDA and CDR2 is SQIVND (reference sequence). Here the CDR3 DNA reads TGTGCCAGTAGTTCCCGGACAGCTAACTATGGCTACACCTTC. This encodes CASSSRTANYGYTF. The full variable domain, completed using reference TRBV19 and TRBJ1-2, is DGGITQSPKYLFRKEGQNVTLSCEQNLNHDAMYWYRQDPGQGLRLIYYSQIVNDFQKGDIAEGYSVSREKKESFPLTVTSAQKNPTAFYLCASSSRTANYGYTFGSGTRLTVV.

This sequence joins TRBV5-1 and TRBJ2-7; TRBD2 aligns across 9 bases. The trim removed 4 bases at V and 2 bases at J, leaving 13 bases unmatched. The CDR3 has 17 residues. The germline gives CDR1 SGHRS, CDR2 YFSETQ. CDR3 in DNA: TGCGCCAGCAGCAGGAGGGCTAGCGGGAATACGGCCTACGAGCAGTACTTC. This gives the protein CASSRRASGNTAYEQYF.

The V gene is TRBV15, the J gene TRBJ2-2; D might be TRBD1 (5 bases). Deletions cut 5 bases from V and 3 bases from J, with 16 bases between. The CDR3 sequence is 16 residues long. CDR1 is LNHNV, CDR2 YYDKDF, per germline (reference sequence). This chain's CDR3 is CATSLTDSPDTGELFF. CDR3 bases: TGTGCCACCAGCTTAACTGACAGTCCTGACACCGGGGAGCTGTTTTTT.

This chain uses TRBV21-1 with TRBJ1-2; the table names TRBD1, a call not compared with the DNA. TRBV21-1 is given as a pseudogene. The length of the CDR3 is 15 residues. The CDR3 region has the DNA TGTGCCAGCAGCAAAGATGGGCCGGCAACCTATGGCTACACCTTC. Its translation: CASSKDGPATYGYTF.

The rearrangement uses TRBV5-6 and TRBJ1-1; 7 nucleotides align to TRBD1. The CDR3 contains 11 residues. J lost 7 bases, V lost 4 bases, and 1 base had no gene match. CDR1 SGHDT and CDR2 YYEEEE come from the germline V gene. CDR3 protein: CASSRDSEAFF. The CDR3 nucleotides read TGTGCCAGCAGCAGGGACAGTGAAGCTTTCTTT. Looking up the rest from reference TRBV5-6 and TRBJ1-1 gives the full variable domain: DAGVTQSPTHLIKTRGQQVTLRCSPKSGHDTVSWYQQALGQGPQFIFQYYEEEERQRGNFPDRFSGHQFPNYSSELNVNALLLGDSALYLCASSRDSEAFFGQGTRLTVV.

The rearrangement joins TRBV6-2 or TRBV6-3 to TRBJ2-7; TRBD2 matches 9 bases. Germline V gives CDR1 MNHEY, CDR2 SVGEGT. Trimming took 2 bases from V and 1 from J; bases not matched to a gene: 6. This CDR3 has 16 amino acids. DNA of the CDR3: TGTGCCAGCAGTTACGCGGGAGGGCCCTCTTCCTACGAGCAGTACTTC. It encodes CASSYAGGPSSYEQYF.

This chain joins TRBV30 and TRBJ2-2, with 11 bases fitting TRBD2. Germline assignment: CDR1 GTSNPN and CDR2 SVGIG (reference sequence). This CDR3 is 18 amino acids long. V gave up 4 bases and J gave up 0 bases; unmatched junction bases: 10. The CDR3 loop is CAWINGEGLAANTGELFF. CDR3 nucleotides: TGTGCCTGGATTAATGGGGAGGGACTAGCGGCGAACACCGGGGAGCTGTTTTTT. Filled out from reference TRBV30 and TRBJ2-2, the complete variable domain reads SQTIHQWPATLVQPVGSPLSLECTVEGTSNPNLYWYRQAAGRGLQLLFYSVGIGQISSEVPQNLSASRPQDRQFILSSKKLLLSDSGFYLCAWINGEGLAANTGELFFGEGSRLTVL.

This clone appeared a single time. V gene TRBV30 combines with J gene TRBJ1-3; D uncertain. Looked up from germline, CDR1 is GTSNPN and CDR2 is SVGIG (reference sequence). The length of the CDR3 is 13 residues. The ends were cut back, 4 bases at V and 9 bases at J, with 16 bases in the middle. CDR3 nucleotides: TGTGCCTGGAAGTCCCCATCACTAACCACCATATATTTT. Amino acids: CAWKSPSLTTIYF.

The chain is built from TRBV11-2 and TRBJ2-3, with D possibly TRBD1 on 7 matching bases. Trimming stripped 3 bases from V and 5 bases from J, with 18 bases between. This CDR3 comprises 16 residues. CDR1 is SGHAT and CDR2 is FQNNGV in the germline V gene. The CDR3 region is CASSLLRDSMLDTQYF. The CDR3 DNA is TGTGCCAGCAGCTTGCTGCGGGACAGTATGTTAGATACGCAGTATTTT.

The genes are TRBV10-1 and TRBJ1-3; maybe TRBD1 (5 bases). CDR1 WNHNN and CDR2 SYGVQD come from the germline V gene (reference sequence). This CDR3 region has 16 residues. Between the trimmed V and J ends, which lost 7 bases and 0 bases, there was a span of 16 bases. The CDR3 reads CASTLKGQGSGNTIYF. In DNA, the CDR3 is TGCGCCAGCACCCTAAAGGGGCAGGGCTCTGGAAACACCATATATTTT.

The chain joins TRBV18 to TRBJ1-1; 9 nucleotides agree with TRBD1. The CDR3 has 12 amino acids. Germline V gene lookup returns CDR1 KGHSH and CDR2 LQKENI. V lost 2 bases, J lost 10 bases, and 2 bases stayed unmatched. CDR3 protein: CASSPGQGRAFF. CDR3 coding DNA: TGTGCCAGCTCACCAGGACAGGGGAGAGCTTTCTTT. The full variable domain, with the rest looked up from reference TRBV18 and TRBJ1-1, is NAGVMQNPRHLVRRRGQEARLRCSPMKGHSHVYWYRQLPEEGLKFMVYLQKENIIDESGMPKERFSAEFPKEGPSILRIQQVVRGDSAAYFCASSPGQGRAFFGQGTRLTVV.

V is TRBV4-2 and J is TRBJ2-5, with a possible D match to TRBD1 (5 bases). V lost 0 bases and J lost 5, with 13 bases in between. CDR1 and CDR2 (germline): LGHNA, YNFKEQ. The CDR3 loop spans 15 amino acids. The CDR3 here is CASSQEDVRQETQYF. Written as DNA, the CDR3 is TGTGCCAGCAGCCAAGAGGATGTGCGACAGGAGACCCAGTACTTC.